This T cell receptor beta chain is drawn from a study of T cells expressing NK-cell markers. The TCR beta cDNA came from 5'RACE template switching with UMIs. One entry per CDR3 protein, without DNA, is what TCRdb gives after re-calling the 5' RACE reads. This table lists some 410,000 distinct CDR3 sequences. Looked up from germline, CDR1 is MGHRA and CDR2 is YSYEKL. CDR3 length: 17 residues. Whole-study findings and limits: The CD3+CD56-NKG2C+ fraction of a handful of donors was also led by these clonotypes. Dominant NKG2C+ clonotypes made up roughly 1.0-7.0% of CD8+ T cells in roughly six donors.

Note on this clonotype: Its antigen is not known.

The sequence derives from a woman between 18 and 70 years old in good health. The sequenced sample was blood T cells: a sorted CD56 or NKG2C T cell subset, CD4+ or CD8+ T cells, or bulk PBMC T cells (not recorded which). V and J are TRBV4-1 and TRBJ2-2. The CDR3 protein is CASSQVSGPTFTGELFF.